Here is one TCR beta chain with its context. Its matching antigen is unknown. Both peripheral blood and punch biopsies of lesional scalp skin were obtained from patients who had alopecia areata. The record originates from a study of CD8+ T cells in alopecia areata. This CDR3 is built from 15 residues. V was pared by 4 bases and J by 3 bases, with 17 bases between. CDR1 is SGHRS and CDR2 is YFSETQ in the germline V gene. cDNA serving as the sequencing template came from extracted, reverse transcribed RNA. Assay: immunoSEQ multiplex PCR; the TCRdb copy retains only in-frame clones and omits some. This sample has 150,000 to 160,000 clones, with about 51% found just once. Overall study results and limits: Patients shared TCRs less clearly than mice did, possibly for HLA-related reasons. The study also sequences resident alphabeta T cells of normal skin in scalp samples.

This chain joins TRBV5-1 and TRBJ2-7; TRBD1 might be the D (6 bases). Material: CD8+ T cells sorted from blood, obtained at week 0. This receptor was taken from a human donor with alopecia areata. CDR3 bases: TGCGCCAGCAGCCCCCTGCGAGGGGGTGACTACGAGCAGTACTTC. Amino acids: CASSPLRGGDYEQYF.